A selection of T cell receptor beta chains follows, all from one sample in a study of T cell changes during pregnancy in multiple sclerosis. Data came from immunoSEQ multiplex PCR; TCRdb stores just in-frame clones and leaves some out. The table shows roughly 80,000 clones, with about 89% occurring only once. The sample here was peripheral blood, taken before pregnancy. These receptors all stem from a female donor with multiple sclerosis, enrolled in a pregnancy study. The CDR3 runs from the conserved cysteine through the conserved F or W. The D gene is left open where the match is weak. Expanded clones are given a class, and other clones once, few, many or no size at all.

>TRBD2|TRBJ2-3|TRBV4-3|.
TGCGCCAGCAGCCCACGGGCCCTAGCGGGCGATACGCAGTATTTT
CASSPRALAGDTQYF
>.|TRBJ2-5|TRBV5-6|.
TGTGCCAGCAGCTTGGGCCAGGGCTCGGGAGAGACCCAGTACTTC
CASSLGQGSGETQYF
>.|TRBJ2-3|TRBV15|.
TGTGCCACCAGCAGAGGGGGAGCGGGTGGTGGGAATACGCAGTATTTT
CATSRGGAGGGNTQYF
>TRBD1|TRBJ1-6|TRBV5-1|.
TGCGCCAGCAGCTTGGCCACGGACAGGGTAAATTCACCCCTCCACTTT
CASSLATDRVNSPLHF
>.|TRBJ2-7|TRBV7-2|.
TGTGCCAGCAGCTTAGTTACAGGACAGTCGCGGGAGCAGTACTTC
CASSLVTGQSREQYF
>TRBD1|TRBJ1-1|TRBV5-1|once
TGCGCCAGCAGCTGGACAGGGTATCGCACTGAAGCTTTCTTT
CASSWTGYRTEAFF
>.|TRBJ1-3|TRBV29-1|.
TGCAGCGTTACTACAGGCGGAAACACCATATATTTT
CSVTTGGNTIYF
>TRBD1|TRBJ1-2|TRBV18|.
TGTGCCAGCTCACCACCAGACAGGGAATATGGCTACACCTTC
CASSPPDREYGYTF
>TRBD2|TRBJ2-3|TRBV2|.
TGTGCCAGCAGTGCCCGGGTTGCTAGCGGGGAGGGTACGCAGTATTTT
CASSARVASGEGTQYF
>TRBD1|TRBJ2-7|TRBV5-6|.
TGTGCCAGCACCTTAGGCAAGGACAGGAGATACGAGCAGTACTTC
CASTLGKDRRYEQYF
>TRBD1|TRBJ1-2|TRBV4-2|few
TGTGCCAGCAGCCACTGGGGACAGGGAAAGACGGGCTACACCTTC
CASSHWGQGKTGYTF
>TRBD1|TRBJ1-2|TRBV6-6|medium-sized
TGTGCCAGCAGTTACTCTGAGACAGGGAACTATGGCTACACCTTC
CASSYSETGNYGYTF
>TRBD1|TRBJ2-7|TRBV4-3|.
TGCGCCAGCAGCCACCTCGGGACAGGGGGCTACGAGCAGTACTTC
CASSHLGTGGYEQYF
>.|TRBJ2-5|TRBV29-1|few
TGCAGCGTTACTTCGGGGGAAGAGACCCAGTACTTC
CSVTSGEETQYF
>.|TRBJ1-2|TRBV5-1|.
TGCGCCAGCAGCTTGGTGGCCGGGACAAATGAAGGCTACACCTTC
CASSLVAGTNEGYTF
>.|TRBJ1-2|TRBV2|.
TGTGCCAGCAACCCAGACGGGTATAACTATGGCTACACCTTC
CASNPDGYNYGYTF
>TRBD2|TRBJ2-3|TRBV7-2|.
TGTGCCAGCAGCTCGACTAGCGGGGTTTCAGATACGCAGTATTTT
CASSSTSGVSDTQYF
>.|TRBJ1-2|TRBV21-1|.
TGTGCCAGCAGCGCACGGGACACCCGTATTTGCTACACCTTC
CASSARDTRICYTF
>.|TRBJ1-2|TRBV28|.
TGTGCCAGCAGTTCATTGCAGAACTATGGCTACACCTTC
CASSSLQNYGYTF
>TRBD1|TRBJ2-5|TRBV5-4|.
TGTGCCAGCAGCAATGACAGGGCCGGAGAGACCCAGTACTTC
CASSNDRAGETQYF
>.|TRBJ2-7|TRBV5-6|.
TGTGCCAGCAGCTTGGCCAACGGACTTCCACTCTACGAGCAGTACTTC
CASSLANGLPLYEQYF
>.|TRBJ1-4|TRBV4-1|.
TGCGCCAGCAGCCAAGGGGATAGGGTCCGGGGTGAAAAACTGTTTTTT
CASSQGDRVRGEKLFF
>TRBD1|TRBJ2-3|TRBV27|once
TGTGCCAGCAGTCGGAGACAGGGACCAGATACGCAGTATTTT
CASSRRQGPDTQYF
>.|TRBJ1-3|TRBV4-3|.
TGCGCCAGCAGCCAAGTTGGAGCGGGGTCTGGAAACACCATATATTTT
CASSQVGAGSGNTIYF
>TRBD1|TRBJ2-3|TRBV5-1|.
TGCGCCAGCGCGACGACAGGGGGCACAGATACGCAGTATTTT
CASATTGGTDTQYF
>.|TRBJ1-4|TRBV5-4|.
TGTGCCAGCAGCTTGAGAGCGAATGGGAATGAAAAACTGTTTTTT
CASSLRANGNEKLFF
>TRBD1|TRBJ1-1|TRBV2|.
TGTGCCAGCACGGGACAGACGATAAACACTGAAGCTTTCTTT
CASTGQTINTEAFF
>TRBD1|TRBJ1-2|TRBV9|.
TGTGCCAGCAGCGCCCGGACAGGGGGGTATGGCTACACCTTC
CASSARTGGYGYTF
>.|TRBJ1-6|TRBV9|.
TGTGCCAGCAGCGTAGATAACGGGTTTGGTTCACCCCTCCACTTT
CASSVDNGFGSPLHF
>TRBD1|TRBJ1-1|TRBV6-4|once
TGTGCCAGCAGCAGATTTTCGACAGGGGACACTGAAGCTTTCTTT
CASSRFSTGDTEAFF
>TRBD1|TRBJ2-1|TRBV11-2|.
TGTGCCAGCAGCTGGGGGACAGGGGGCTGGGGTATTGAGCAGTTCTTC
CASSWGTGGWGIEQFF
>.|TRBJ1-3|TRBV19|once
TGTGCCAGTAGTATAGGGGCTTCTCCCGGCTCTGGAAACACCATATATTTT
CASSIGASPGSGNTIYF
>.|TRBJ1-2|TRBV18|.
TGTGCCAGCTCACCCCGGGACTCACCCTCTGGCTACACCTTC
CASSPRDSPSGYTF
>TRBD2|TRBJ2-2|TRBV5-4|.
TGTGCCAGCAGCGAATTGGGGGGGGACACCGGGGAGCTGTTTTTT
CASSELGGDTGELFF
>TRBD1|TRBJ1-6|TRBV7-2|.
TGTGCCAGCAGATCTCGGACAGGGGAACCGTACCGGCCCCTCCACTTT
CASRSRTGEPYRPLHF
>TRBD1|TRBJ1-1|TRBV2|.
TGTGCCAGCAGTGTAGGACAGGGGGCGAGTGAAGCTTTCTTT
CASSVGQGASEAFF
>TRBD2|TRBJ2-5|TRBV9|.
TGTGCCAGCAGCGCGAGGGCGGGACGGACTAGCGGGGGGACGAAGACCCAGTACTTC
CASSARAGRTSGGTKTQYF
>.|TRBJ1-6|TRBV15|once
TGTGCCACCAGCAGAGCGGGGTTTCTTAATTCACCCCTCCACTTT
CATSRAGFLNSPLHF
>TRBD2|TRBJ2-3|TRBV9|.
TGTGCCAGCAGCGTCGGGGGGGTTCTGGGCACAGATACGCAGTATTTT
CASSVGGVLGTDTQYF
>.|TRBJ2-5|TRBV7-2|.
TGTGCCAGCAGCCCCCCGCGGAGCTACCAAGAGACCCAGTACTTC
CASSPPRSYQETQYF
>.|TRBJ1-1|TRBV30|.
TGTGCCTGGAGTGTACATGGTGGCACTGAAGCTTTCTTT
CAWSVHGGTEAFF
>.|TRBJ1-3|TRBV5-4|many
TGTGCCAGCAGCTTGAAGGACATGAACACCATATATTTT
CASSLKDMNTIYF
>.|TRBJ1-2|TRBV5-4|.
TGTGCCAGCAGCTTGGCGAAAGAGCCTGCCTATGGCTACACCTTC
CASSLAKEPAYGYTF
>.|TRBJ2-7|TRBV19|.
TGTGCCAGTAGTATAACGGCGGGGTTTGGGGAGCAGTACTTC
CASSITAGFGEQYF
>.|TRBJ1-1|TRBV7-9|.
TGTGCCAGCAGCTCCTTGGACAACATGAACACTGAAGCTTTCTTT
CASSSLDNMNTEAFF
>TRBD2|TRBJ2-3|TRBV4-3|.
TGCGCCAGCAGCCAAGATCGGGGTGGCGGGGGGACCACAGATACGCAGTATTTT
CASSQDRGGGGTTDTQYF
>.|TRBJ1-2|TRBV7-9|.
TGTGCCAGCAGCTTAGAGGCCAGGGTCTATGGCTACACCTTC
CASSLEARVYGYTF
>TRBD1|TRBJ1-2|TRBV6-6|once
TGTGCCAGCAGTACGGGGACAGGGAAGGCCTATGGCTACACCTTC
CASSTGTGKAYGYTF
>.|TRBJ1-5|TRBV23-1|.
TGCGCCCGCCCCCGAGAGGGAAGTTCTCCCCAGCCCCAGCATTTT
CARPREGSSPQPQHF